This paragraph reports one T cell receptor beta chain. Its antigen is unknown. The data originate from a study of tumor and adjacent non-tumor tissue in lung cancer. Study at large: The patients, 10 to 11 men and several women, were about 31 to 76 with stage I to III disease. Study-wide points: In normal lung, the top 100 clones were significantly more dominant than in tumor.

The CDR3 runs to 15 residues. The germline CDR1 and CDR2 sequences are LGHNA and YSLEER. V lost 0 bases and J 10 bases, leaving 16 bases between the germline ends. No cell sorting was done before RNA was extracted from the tissue. TCRbeta libraries were built with three rounds of nested PCR, modified from ARM-PCR. MiXCR was run by TCRdb on the multiplex PCR reads, yielding one entry per CDR3 protein. This table holds tens of thousands of distinct CDR3 sequences, around 86% found once. The TCR comes from a woman in her 50s with non-small cell lung cancer. Material: lung tumor tissue. The genes are TRBV4-3 and TRBJ2-1; D unresolved. In DNA form, the CDR3 reads TGCGCCAGCAGCCAAGATATGGGTTTATATCTGGAGCAGTTCTTC. Encoded protein: CASSQDMGLYLEQFF.